The 30 T cell receptor beta chains below were found in one sample sequenced in a study of cytomegalovirus exposure and HLA in healthy donors. This table comes from immunoSEQ multiplex PCR, and its TCRdb copy is limited to in-frame clones, with some not included. In the table there are about 120,000 clones, roughly 95% of which are singletons. The sample consisted of PBMCs. These receptors came from a man younger than 30 in good health and CMV-seronegative.

This clone was seen a single time. The V and J genes are TRBV6-5 and TRBJ2-3; D not resolved. Trimming took 7 bases from V and 4 from J, leaving 12 bases between them. Per the germline V gene, CDR1 is MNHEY and CDR2 is SVGAGI. The CDR3 contains 13 residues. In DNA, the CDR3 is TGTGCCAGCATCCGCCCTAGGTCAGATACGCAGTATTTT. Amino acids: CASIRPRSDTQYF.

This chain links TRBV5-4 with TRBJ2-1, with 9 bases that match TRBD2. The trim removed 5 bases at V and 4 bases at J, leaving 13 bases unmatched. CDR1 and CDR2 from the germline V gene are SGHNT and YYREEE (reference sequence). The CDR3 consists of 17 residues. CDR3 bases: TGTGCCAGCAGATCTTTTAGCGGGAGTGGGGCTTACAATGAGCAGTTCTTC. As protein: CASRSFSGSGAYNEQFF. Supplemented by reference TRBV5-4 and TRBJ2-1, the full variable domain reads ETGVTQSPTHLIKTRGQQVTLRCSSQSGHNTVSWYQQALGQGPQFIFQYYREEENGRGNFPPRFSGLQFPNYSSELNVNALELDDSALYLCASRSFSGSGAYNEQFFGPGTRLTVL.

This rearrangement joins TRBV7-9 to TRBJ1-2; D perhaps matches TRBD1 (6 bases). Germline CDR1 and CDR2: SEHNR and FQNEAQ (reference sequence). This CDR3 has 14 amino acids. V lost 5 bases, J lost 2 bases, and 12 bases lay in between. The CDR3 loop is CASSIGTRNYGYTF. In DNA, the CDR3 is TGTGCCAGCAGCATCGGGACACGAAACTATGGCTACACCTTC.

J is TRBJ2-3 and V is TRBV9; D gene uncertain. CDR3 length equals 13 residues. Trimming took 4 bases from V and 3 from J, leaving 9 bases between them. The germline V gene has CDR1 SGDLS and CDR2 YYNGEE. In nucleotides, the CDR3 is TGTGCCAGCAGCCCCCCAGAAACAGATACGCAGTATTTT. Amino acids: CASSPPETDTQYF.

The chain combines TRBV27 with TRBJ1-4, with D perhaps matching TRBD1 (5 bases). V was clipped by 5 bases and J by 0 bases, with 10 bases between them. Germline loops: CDR1 MNHEY, CDR2 SMNVEV (reference sequence). The CDR3 is made up of 15 amino acids. The DNA of the CDR3 is TGTGCCAGCAGTACCGACAGTACAACTAATGAAAAACTGTTTTTT. Its protein product is CASSTDSTTNEKLFF. The whole variable domain, remainder taken from reference TRBV27 and TRBJ1-4, is EAQVTQNPRYLITVTGKKLTVTCSQNMNHEYMSWYRQDPGLGLRQIYYSMNVEVTDKGDVPEGYKVSRKEKRNFPLILESPSPNQTSLYFCASSTDSTTNEKLFFGSGTQLSVL.

The chain links TRBV5-6 to TRBJ1-2; weak D call: TRBD1 (5 bases). With 4 bases removed from V and 8 bases from J, the gap between germline ends came to 12 bases. This CDR3 contains 12 residues. The V gene's germline CDR1 is SGHDT and CDR2 YYEEEE. For the CDR3, the DNA is TGTGCCAGCAGCGCGACAGTAGGAGGCTACACCTTC. Its protein is CASSATVGGYTF. Drawing the rest from reference TRBV5-6 and TRBJ1-2, the complete variable domain is DAGVTQSPTHLIKTRGQQVTLRCSPKSGHDTVSWYQQALGQGPQFIFQYYEEEERQRGNFPDRFSGHQFPNYSSELNVNALLLGDSALYLCASSATVGGYTFGSGTRLTVV.

The chain combines TRBV5-4 with TRBJ2-2, with D hard to call. This CDR3 is 15 amino acids long. Trimming took off 0 bases at V and 0 bases at J, with 6 bases between the two ends. The V gene's germline CDR1 is SGHNT and CDR2 YYREEE (reference sequence). The CDR3 DNA sequence: TGTGCCAGCAGCTTGGGGCCCGCGAACACCGGGGAGCTGTTTTTT. Translated: CASSLGPANTGELFF.

This chain uses TRBV10-3 with TRBJ1-1; D not resolved. The CDR3 loop spans 13 amino acids. The V end lost 4 bases, the J end lost 3 bases, and 9 bases lay between the germline ends. Per germline, CDR1 ENHRY and CDR2 SYGVKD. The CDR3: CAISVAQDTEAFF. As DNA, the CDR3 is TGTGCCATCAGTGTCGCCCAGGACACTGAAGCTTTCTTT.

The J gene is TRBJ1-3, the V gene TRBV28; perhaps TRBD1 as D (6 bases). The CDR3 loop spans 16 amino acids. Trimming removed 9 bases from V and 0 bases from J, with 18 bases in between. In germline, CDR1 is MDHEN, CDR2 SYDVKM. The CDR3 bases are TGTGCCAGTGCCGGCGCCGGGACATACTCTGGAAACACCATATATTTT. Encoded protein: CASAGAGTYSGNTIYF.

The CDR3 DNA follows: TGTGCCAGCAGCATCCCTAGCGACTCCTACAATGAGCAGTTCTTC. This encodes CASSIPSDSYNEQFF. The chain links TRBV7-9 to TRBJ2-1; D is possibly TRBD2 (6 bases). The V gene's germline CDR1 is SEHNR and CDR2 FQNEAQ (reference sequence). This CDR3 spans 15 amino acids. The ends were cut back, 5 bases at V and 0 bases at J, with 11 bases in the middle.

The chain combines TRBV7-2 with TRBJ2-5; 9 nucleotides line up with TRBD1. The CDR3 extends over 15 amino acids. Germline V lookup: CDR1 SGHTA, CDR2 FQGNSA. Losses at the gene ends were 3 bases for V and 6 bases for J; bases not matched to a gene: 8. CDR3 residues: CASSFPGQGSQTQYF. Here the CDR3 DNA reads TGTGCCAGCAGCTTCCCGGGACAGGGTTCACAGACCCAGTACTTC.

The CDR3 reads CASSLEGRGVQETQYF. CDR3 sequence (DNA): TGCGCCAGCAGCTTGGAAGGGCGGGGGGTCCAAGAGACCCAGTACTTC. This chain links TRBV5-1 with TRBJ2-5; 8 bases line up with TRBD2. The germline CDR1 and CDR2 sequences are SGHRS and YFSETQ. J lost 1 base, V lost 0 bases, and 5 bases had no gene match. The CDR3 spans 16 residues. The variable domain in full, completed from reference TRBV5-1 and TRBJ2-5, reads KAGVTQTPRYLIKTRGQQVTLSCSPISGHRSVSWYQQTPGQGLQFLFEYFSETQRNKGNFPGRFSGRQFSNSRSEMNVSTLELGDSALYLCASSLEGRGVQETQYFGPGTRLLVL.

J is TRBJ2-1 and V is TRBV13, with D unresolved. Germline lookup yields CDR1 PRHDT and CDR2 FYEKMQ (reference sequence). The CDR3 spans 12 residues. V lost 5 bases to trimming and J lost 5 bases, with 7 bases between them. The CDR3 here is CASSRSDNEQFF. The DNA for the CDR3 is TGTGCCAGCAGCCGCTCGGACAATGAGCAGTTCTTC.

This chain joins TRBV30 and TRBJ2-2; D is uncertain. V lost 0 bases to trimming and J lost 7 bases, with 12 bases between them. This CDR3 is built from 14 residues. The germline gives CDR1 GTSNPN, CDR2 SVGIG (reference sequence). CDR3: CAWSVSPPGGELFF. Here the CDR3 DNA reads TGTGCCTGGAGTGTATCCCCTCCAGGCGGGGAGCTGTTTTTT.

V gene TRBV18 combines with J gene TRBJ1-3, with 9 positions matching TRBD1. Trimming took 5 bases from V and 0 from J; bases not matched to a gene: 8. This CDR3 has 17 amino acids. Germline-derived CDR1 and CDR2 are KGHSH and LQKENI. CDR3 bases: TGTGCCAGCTCATCACTCCCGACAGGGGGCTCTGGAAACACCATATATTTT. It specifies CASSSLPTGGSGNTIYF.

On this clone itself: The junction departs from germline at one end; a sequencing error may be responsible. The chain uses TRBV29-1 and TRBJ2-7; TRBD2 matches 14 bases. From germline, CDR1 is SQVTM and CDR2 ANQGSEA. The CDR3 has 14 residues. The CDR3 DNA sequence: TGCAGCGTTGAAGATCCTCGACTAGCGGGAGGGCCGTTCTTC. Protein: CSVEDPRLAGGPFF.

The chain is built from TRBV5-6 and TRBJ2-3; 7 bases align to TRBD1. Germline loops: CDR1 SGHDT, CDR2 YYEEEE. Trimming cost V 4 bases and J 4 bases; bases outside gene matches: 12. The length of the CDR3 is 16 residues. CDR3 in amino acids: CASSLPTGWWADTQYF. Written as DNA, the CDR3 is TGTGCCAGCAGCCTACCGACAGGGTGGTGGGCAGATACGCAGTATTTT.

The chain links TRBV28 to TRBJ1-1; tentative D call: TRBD1 (5 bases). V lost 3 bases and J 5 bases, leaving 16 bases between the germline ends. The CDR3 consists of 15 residues. Germline V lookup: CDR1 MDHEN, CDR2 SYDVKM. The CDR3 bases are TGTGCCAGCAGTTTGTTGGGGGGAGGTCAGACTGAAGCTTTCTTT. This gives the protein CASSLLGGGQTEAFF.

The genes are TRBV7-9 and TRBJ2-7, with 9 bases matching TRBD2. This CDR3 contains 18 residues. Germline lookup yields CDR1 SEHNR and CDR2 FQNEAQ (reference sequence). J lost 5 bases, V lost 0 bases, and 14 bases had no gene match. The CDR3 spells CASSLASRSSGRSHEQYF. In nucleotides, the CDR3 is TGTGCCAGCAGCTTAGCGAGCCGCAGTAGCGGGAGATCCCACGAGCAGTACTTC.

The chain uses TRBV28 and TRBJ2-5; 11 nucleotides line up with TRBD2. The CDR3 loop spans 15 amino acids. In germline, CDR1 is MDHEN, CDR2 SYDVKM. J was trimmed by 5 bases and V by 6 bases; bases with no gene match: 8. The CDR3 sequence is CASRIAGGSRETQYF. CDR3 DNA: TGTGCCAGCAGGATAGCGGGAGGGTCCCGGGAGACCCAGTACTTC.

This sequence joins TRBV7-2 and TRBJ2-2, with a weak D call TRBD1 (5 bases). Germline V gene sequence: CDR1 SGHTA, CDR2 FQGNSA. Trimming pared 1 base from V and 5 bases from J, leaving 11 bases between. The CDR3 is 15 amino acids. CDR3 coding DNA: TGTGCCAGCAGCTTAGTAGGGGATGGGACCGGGGAGCTGTTTTTT. Amino acids: CASSLVGDGTGELFF.

The chain employs TRBV28 and TRBJ2-5; 7 nucleotides agree with TRBD2. CDR1 MDHEN and CDR2 SYDVKM come from the germline V gene. V dropped 3 bases and J dropped 2; count of bases not matched to a gene: 3. This CDR3 has 14 amino acids. This CDR3 reads CASSFGLDQETQYF. The DNA for the CDR3 is TGTGCCAGCAGTTTCGGACTAGATCAAGAGACCCAGTACTTC.

The genes are TRBV5-4 and TRBJ1-1; D uncertain. CDR3 length: 17 residues. Per germline, CDR1 SGHNT and CDR2 YYREEE (reference sequence). Trimming stripped 3 bases from V and 0 bases from J, with 18 bases between. The CDR3 spells CASSSNLSPGMNTEAFF. CDR3 in DNA: TGTGCCAGCAGCTCTAACCTCAGTCCAGGAATGAACACTGAAGCTTTCTTT.

This clone showed up just once. The V and J genes are TRBV9 and TRBJ2-7, with 7 bases fitting TRBD2. The ends lost 3 bases at V and 6 bases at J; junction bases unmatched: 12. CDR1 and CDR2 from the germline V gene are SGDLS and YYNGEE. The CDR3 length is 15 residues. DNA for the CDR3: TGTGCCAGCAGCGCCGGAGCGGGACCATTCGCCGAGCAGTACTTC. It translates to CASSAGAGPFAEQYF.

The chain carries TRBV10-3 and TRBJ2-1, with 10 bases matching TRBD2. The CDR3 extends over 17 amino acids. CDR1 is ENHRY and CDR2 is SYGVKD in the germline V gene. V lost 4 bases to trimming and J lost 3 bases; unmatched junction nucleotides: 9. This CDR3 reads CAISGLTGTSDYNEQFF. The CDR3 DNA reads TGTGCCATCAGTGGGTTGACCGGGACTAGCGACTACAATGAGCAGTTCTTC.

The J gene is TRBJ1-1, the V gene TRBV4-3, with D hard to call. There are 13 residues in the CDR3. CDR1 is LGHNA, CDR2 YSLEER, per germline. V dropped 1 base and J dropped 0 bases, with 3 bases sitting between them. The CDR3 loop reads CASSQVVNTEAFF. The CDR3 region has the DNA TGCGCCAGCAGCCAAGTAGTGAACACTGAAGCTTTCTTT.

The chain couples TRBV5-1 to TRBJ2-5; 7 nucleotides agree with TRBD1. This CDR3 comprises 15 residues. The V gene end was trimmed by 4 bases and the J gene end by 1 base; junction bases not matched to a gene: 7. Germline CDR1 SGHRS, CDR2 YFSETQ. This CDR3 is CASSPFGQVQETQYF. CDR3 sequence (DNA): TGCGCCAGCAGCCCCTTTGGACAGGTCCAAGAGACCCAGTACTTC.

About this clone itself: The sample holds other DNA sequences that translate to the same CDR3. The chain joins TRBV19 to TRBJ1-1, with 9 nucleotides matching TRBD1. Germline values: CDR1 LNHDA, CDR2 SQIVND (reference sequence). With 6 bases clipped from V and 2 bases from J, the junction kept 1 base outside the gene matches. The CDR3 spans 13 residues. CDR3 sequence: CASRGQGNTEAFF. For the CDR3, the DNA is TGTGCCAGTAGGGGACAGGGTAACACTGAAGCTTTCTTT.

The gene calls are TRBV11-3 and TRBJ2-3, with 8 bases aligning to TRBD2. J gave up 5 bases and V 5 bases, and 15 bases lay outside the gene matches. The germline CDR1 and CDR2 sequences are SGHNT and YENEEA. This CDR3 contains 17 residues. CDR3 in amino acids: CASSPKFGREDRDTQYF. CDR3 nucleotide sequence: TGTGCCAGCAGCCCCAAGTTCGGGCGGGAGGATAGAGATACGCAGTATTTT.

The V gene is TRBV5-1, the J gene TRBJ2-1, with D perhaps TRBD2 (6 bases). CDR1 is SGHRS and CDR2 is YFSETQ in the germline V gene. There are 15 residues in the CDR3. Trimming shortened V by 4 bases and J by 5 bases, and 16 bases separated the two germline ends. CDR3 nucleotide sequence: TGCGCCAGCAGCCGAGGGGAATGGGGGGACAATGAGCAGTTCTTC. Protein sequence: CASSRGEWGDNEQFF.